The 24 T cell receptor beta chains given below trace back to one sample, sequenced in a study of cytomegalovirus exposure and HLA in healthy donors. The primer mix had 60 Vbeta and 13 Jbeta primers. Generated by immunoSEQ multiplex PCR, the TCRdb table keeps only in-frame clones and is missing some. Among around 190,000 clones listed, approximately 80% were seen once. The sequenced sample consisted of PBMCs. These receptor sequences come from a woman under 40 in good health and CMV-seronegative.

J is TRBJ2-3 and V is TRBV11-2; tentative D call: TRBD1 (7 bases). The V and J ends lost 5 bases and 4 bases respectively, with 16 bases between them. The CDR3 is 15 residues long. CDR1 SGHAT and CDR2 FQNNGV come from the germline V gene. Written as DNA, the CDR3 is TGTGCCAGCAGCCAAAAAGCAGGGGGGTCAGATACGCAGTATTTT. It is translated as CASSQKAGGSDTQYF.

V is TRBV2 and J is TRBJ1-1, with 7 bases matching TRBD1. The CDR3 has 15 residues. Trimming removed 8 bases from V and 7 bases from J; junction bases left unmatched: 16. Germline CDR1 is SNHLY and CDR2 is FYNNEI. The chain's CDR3 is CASHSFGQGVYEAFF. CDR3 in DNA: TGTGCCAGCCATTCGTTTGGGCAGGGGGTCTATGAAGCTTTCTTT. Combining the CDR3 with reference TRBV2 and TRBJ1-1 gives the whole variable domain EPEVTQTPSHQVTQMGQEVILRCVPISNHLYFYWYRQILGQKVEFLVSFYNNEISEKSEIFDDQFSVERPDGSNFTLKIRSTKLEDSAMYFCASHSFGQGVYEAFFGQGTRLTVV.

V gene TRBV18 combines with J gene TRBJ1-1; D is perhaps TRBD1 (6 bases). There are 14 residues in the CDR3. The germline gives CDR1 KGHSH, CDR2 LQKENI. The ends were cut back, 5 bases at V and 5 bases at J, with 15 bases in the middle. CDR3 sequence: CASSSQGAGTEAFF. The CDR3 nucleotides read TGTGCCAGCTCATCACAGGGAGCGGGGACTGAAGCTTTCTTT. The full variable domain, in which reference TRBV18 and TRBJ1-1 provide the parts outside the CDR3, is NAGVMQNPRHLVRRRGQEARLRCSPMKGHSHVYWYRQLPEEGLKFMVYLQKENIIDESGMPKERFSAEFPKEGPSILRIQQVVRGDSAAYFCASSSQGAGTEAFFGQGTRLTVV.

The genes are TRBV7-8 and TRBJ2-1, with 12 positions matching TRBD2. CDR1 and CDR2 from the germline V gene are SGHVS and FQNEAQ. V was pared by 5 bases and J by 15 bases, with 8 bases of the junction left unmatched. This CDR3 spans 13 amino acids. For the CDR3, the DNA is TGTGCCAGCAGCCTGACTAGCGGGGGTTTTCTGTTCTTC. Translated, it gives CASSLTSGGFLFF.

This clone showed up just a few times. The chain recombines TRBV6-1 with TRBJ1-1; D possibly corresponds to TRBD1 (5 bases). Per germline, CDR1 MNHNS and CDR2 SASEGT. V was clipped by 6 bases and J by 4 bases, with 12 bases between them. The CDR3 has 13 amino acids. CDR3 in DNA: TGTGCCAGCAGCCAGGGTTTTGGCACTGAAGCTTTCTTT. Protein sequence: CASSQGFGTEAFF.

As concerns this clone: Germline and junction disagree at one end, which may indicate a read error. The V and J genes are TRBV7-9 and TRBJ1-2; 7 positions agree with TRBD1. CDR1 and CDR2 (germline): SEHNR, FQNEAQ (reference sequence). The CDR3 covers 14 residues. CDR3 sequence: CSSSVSGTDYGYTF. In DNA, the CDR3 is TGTTCCAGCAGCGTCTCCGGGACAGATTATGGCTACACCTTC.

This clone was seen a few times. Germline is not matched at one junction end, which may reflect a read error. This sequence joins TRBV4-1 and TRBJ1-4, with D perhaps matching TRBD1 (5 bases). There are 16 residues in the CDR3. Germline CDR1 MGHRA, CDR2 YSYEKL. CDR3 DNA: TGCGCCAGCAGCCAAGACCCCCAGGGAACTTATGAAAAACTGTTTTTT. Translated: CASSQDPQGTYEKLFF.

The chain recombines TRBV5-1 with TRBJ1-1, with TRBD1 matching 9 bases. Per germline, CDR1 SGHRS and CDR2 YFSETQ. V trimming: 4 bases; J trimming: 4 bases; junction bases outside the gene matches: 8. The CDR3 has 15 residues. CDR3 coding DNA: TGCGCCAGCAGCCCGGCACAGGGGGCGATCACTGAAGCTTTCTTT. This translates into CASSPAQGAITEAFF.

The V and J genes are TRBV9 and TRBJ2-3; 8 bases match TRBD1. The CDR3 length is 13 residues. Trimming at V came to 3 bases and at J to 3 bases, leaving 0 bases not matched to a gene. Germline CDR1 reads SGDLS; CDR2 reads YYNGEE. The CDR3, as DNA: TGTGCCAGCAGCGGGACAGGGACAGATACGCAGTATTTT. This codes for CASSGTGTDTQYF.

This rearrangement joins TRBV9 to TRBJ1-6; TRBD1 matches 9 bases. V was clipped by 2 bases and J by 1 base; unmatched bases: 4. Germline-derived CDR1 and CDR2 are SGDLS and YYNGEE. There are 17 residues in the CDR3. The CDR3 DNA follows: TGTGCCAGCAGCGTCACAGGGGGCGCATCCTATAATTCACCCCTCCACTTT. Translating gives CASSVTGGASYNSPLHF.

The V and J genes are TRBV10-1 and TRBJ2-1; 11 bases line up with TRBD2. CDR3 length equals 18 residues. CDR1 WNHNN and CDR2 SYGVQD come from the germline V gene (reference sequence). V lost 2 bases, J lost 5 bases, and 11 bases stayed unmatched. The CDR3 loop is CASSEPSLGTSGNNEQFF. For the CDR3, the DNA is TGCGCCAGCAGTGAGCCGAGTTTGGGGACTAGCGGAAACAATGAGCAGTTCTTC.

V and J are TRBV5-1 and TRBJ2-1; the match to TRBD2 covers 9 bases. V shed 7 bases, J shed 8 bases, and the junction held 7 bases outside the gene matches. This CDR3 is 13 amino acids long. Germline CDR1 reads SGHRS; CDR2 reads YFSETQ. The CDR3 DNA follows: TGCGCCAGCGGGAGTAGCGGGAGACATGAGCAGTTCTTC. It is translated as CASGSSGRHEQFF.

This clone has a handful of counts. This rearrangement joins TRBV5-4 to TRBJ1-2; a possible D gene is TRBD1 (5 bases). The CDR3 has 15 amino acids. V lost 0 bases and J 8 bases, leaving 17 bases between the germline ends. Germline V lookup: CDR1 SGHNT, CDR2 YYREEE (reference sequence). CDR3 in DNA: TGTGCCAGCAGCTTGGTATCAAAAGACAGTAGGGGCTACACCTTC. This encodes CASSLVSKDSRGYTF. Variable domain in full (rest from reference TRBV5-4 and TRBJ1-2): ETGVTQSPTHLIKTRGQQVTLRCSSQSGHNTVSWYQQALGQGPQFIFQYYREEENGRGNFPPRFSGLQFPNYSSELNVNALELDDSALYLCASSLVSKDSRGYTFGSGTRLTVV.

This chain uses TRBV5-1 with TRBJ2-4, with D unclear. Trimming stripped 5 bases from V and 0 bases from J, with 9 bases between. CDR3 length: 14 residues. Germline V gives CDR1 SGHRS, CDR2 YFSETQ. The CDR3 coding sequence is TGCGCCAGCAGTGAAGTACTAGCCAAAAACATTCAGTACTTC. Its protein product is CASSEVLAKNIQYF.

The chain joins TRBV6-5 to TRBJ2-1, with 14 bases identical to TRBD2. CDR3 length: 16 residues. CDR1 is MNHEY, CDR2 SVGAGI, per germline. Losses at the gene ends were 0 bases for V and 9 bases for J; bases not matched to a gene: 4. The DNA for the CDR3 is TGTGCCAGCAGTTACTCTATCGGACTAGCGGGAGGTGAGCAGTTCTTC. The encoded protein is CASSYSIGLAGGEQFF.

This clone has more than one count but fewer than ten. This rearrangement joins TRBV5-6 to TRBJ1-3; D unclear. Germline-derived CDR1 and CDR2 are SGHDT and YYEEEE. The CDR3 is 14 residues long. With 4 bases removed from V and 4 bases from J, the gap between germline ends came to 12 bases. The CDR3 here is CASSLESRGNTIYF. The DNA of the CDR3 is TGTGCCAGCAGCCTAGAATCGAGGGGAAACACCATATATTTT.

V and J are TRBV5-1 and TRBJ1-5; D is unresolved. CDR1 SGHRS and CDR2 YFSETQ come from the germline V gene. The ends were cut back, 0 bases at V and 5 bases at J, with 6 bases in the middle. There are 13 residues in the CDR3. CDR3 in amino acids: CASSLVPDQPQHF. The CDR3 DNA follows: TGCGCCAGCAGCTTGGTTCCCGATCAGCCCCAGCATTTT.

This clone was seen a handful of times. The V gene is TRBV7-9, the J gene TRBJ1-5, with 7 positions matching TRBD1. The junction had 8 bases not matched to a gene; V was cut back by 6 bases and J by 12 bases. CDR3 length: 12 residues. Per the germline V gene, CDR1 is SEHNR and CDR2 is FQNEAQ (reference sequence). CDR3 amino acids: CASSQGVLLQHF. Written as DNA, the CDR3 is TGTGCCAGCAGTCAGGGGGTCCTACTCCAGCATTTT.

The chain carries TRBV6-6 and TRBJ2-2; 9 bases agree with TRBD2. V trimming: 4 bases; J trimming: 7 bases; junction bases outside the gene matches: 10. The CDR3 is made up of 16 amino acids. Germline V gene sequence: CDR1 MNHNY, CDR2 SVGAGI (reference sequence). CDR3 sequence (DNA): TGTGCCAGCAGTTTAGGGGCTAGCGGGATAGGCGGGGAGCTGTTTTTT. Encoded protein: CASSLGASGIGGELFF.

The V gene is TRBV28, the J gene TRBJ2-2; the D is unclear. CDR3 length: 13 amino acids. The V and J ends lost 2 bases and 6 bases respectively, with 7 bases between them. Germline CDR1 is MDHEN and CDR2 is SYDVKM. The CDR3 bases are TGTGCCAGCAGTTTAGCTACGCCCGGGGAGCTGTTTTTT. Encoded protein: CASSLATPGELFF.

The V and J genes are TRBV27 and TRBJ1-3; D might be TRBD1 (5 bases). The germline V gene has CDR1 MNHEY and CDR2 SMNVEV (reference sequence). The CDR3 contains 14 residues. V lost 6 bases and J lost 0, with 9 bases in between. Here the CDR3 reads CASRDTRSGNTIYF. CDR3 nucleotides: TGTGCCAGCAGGGACACCCGCTCTGGAAACACCATATATTTT.

The chain recombines TRBV5-1 with TRBJ2-1, with TRBD2 identical over 7 bases. CDR1 and CDR2 from the germline V gene are SGHRS and YFSETQ. The CDR3 has 16 amino acids. The V and J ends lost 2 bases and 6 bases, in that order; junction bases with no gene match: 11. The CDR3 is CASSFARGRVSNEQFF. The CDR3 DNA reads as TGCGCCAGCAGCTTCGCCCGGGGGAGGGTTTCCAATGAGCAGTTCTTC. The whole variable domain, filled in from reference TRBV5-1 and TRBJ2-1, reads KAGVTQTPRYLIKTRGQQVTLSCSPISGHRSVSWYQQTPGQGLQFLFEYFSETQRNKGNFPGRFSGRQFSNSRSEMNVSTLELGDSALYLCASSFARGRVSNEQFFGPGTRLTVL.

There are a few counts of this clone. This chain connects TRBV27 to TRBJ2-7, with TRBD2 identical over 13 bases. J was trimmed by 1 base and V by 8 bases; bases with no gene match: 5. The germline gives CDR1 MNHEY, CDR2 SMNVEV (reference sequence). This CDR3 region has 15 residues. The CDR3 loop reads CASGQGLAGSYEQYF. The CDR3 coding sequence is TGTGCCAGCGGGCAGGGACTAGCGGGGTCCTACGAGCAGTACTTC.

This rearrangement joins TRBV5-1 to TRBJ2-7; D is perhaps TRBD1 (6 bases). The V end was cut by 3 bases, the J end by 1 base, with 11 bases between. The CDR3 spans 14 residues. Germline assignment: CDR1 SGHRS and CDR2 YFSETQ. The CDR3 spells CASSWGTPSYEQYF. The CDR3, as DNA: TGCGCCAGCAGCTGGGGGACACCTTCCTACGAGCAGTACTTC.